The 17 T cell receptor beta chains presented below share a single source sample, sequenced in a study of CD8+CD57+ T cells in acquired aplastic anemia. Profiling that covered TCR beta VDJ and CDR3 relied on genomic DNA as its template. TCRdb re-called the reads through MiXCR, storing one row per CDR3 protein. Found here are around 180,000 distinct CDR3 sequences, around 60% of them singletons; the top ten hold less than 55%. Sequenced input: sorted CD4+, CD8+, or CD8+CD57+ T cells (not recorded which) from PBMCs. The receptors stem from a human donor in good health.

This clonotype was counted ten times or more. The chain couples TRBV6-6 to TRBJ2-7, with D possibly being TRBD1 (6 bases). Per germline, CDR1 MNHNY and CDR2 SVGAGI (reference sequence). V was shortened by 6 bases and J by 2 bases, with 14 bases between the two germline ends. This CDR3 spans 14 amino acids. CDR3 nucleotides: TGTGCCAGCAGCTCTGGGACATATACCTACGAGCAGTACTTC. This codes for CASSSGTYTYEQYF.

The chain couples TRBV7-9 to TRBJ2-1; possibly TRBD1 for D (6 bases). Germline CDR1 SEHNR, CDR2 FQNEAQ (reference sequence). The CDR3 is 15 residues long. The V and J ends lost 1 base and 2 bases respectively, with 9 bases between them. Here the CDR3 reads CASSLVSGAYNEQFF. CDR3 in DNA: TGTGCCAGCAGCTTAGTATCAGGGGCCTACAATGAGCAGTTCTTC.

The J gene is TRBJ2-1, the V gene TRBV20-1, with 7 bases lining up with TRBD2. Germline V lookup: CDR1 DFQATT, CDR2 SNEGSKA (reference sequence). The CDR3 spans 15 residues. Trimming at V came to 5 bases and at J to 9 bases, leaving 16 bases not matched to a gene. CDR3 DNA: TGCAGTGCTGGGGGAGGGCCGGGGAGGAAGGGTGAGCAGTTCTTC. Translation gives CSAGGGPGRKGEQFF.

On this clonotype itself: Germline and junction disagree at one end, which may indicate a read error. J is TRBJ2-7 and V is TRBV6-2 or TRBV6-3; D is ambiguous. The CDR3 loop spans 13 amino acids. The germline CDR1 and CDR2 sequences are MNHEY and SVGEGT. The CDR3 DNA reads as TGTGCCAGCAGCCCCCCGGCGACCTACGGGCAGTACTTC. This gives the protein CASSPPATYGQYF.

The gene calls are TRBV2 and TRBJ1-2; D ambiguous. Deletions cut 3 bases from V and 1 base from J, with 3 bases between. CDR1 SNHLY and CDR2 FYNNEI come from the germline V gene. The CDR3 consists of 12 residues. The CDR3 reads CASSESNYGYTF. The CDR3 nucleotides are TGTGCCAGCAGTGAGAGTAACTATGGCTACACCTTC.

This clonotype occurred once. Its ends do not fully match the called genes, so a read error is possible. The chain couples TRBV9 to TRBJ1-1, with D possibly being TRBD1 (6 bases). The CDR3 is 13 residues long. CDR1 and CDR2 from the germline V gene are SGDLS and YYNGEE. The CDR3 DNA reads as TGCGCCAGCAGCCAAAGGCCAGGGGCTGAAGCTTTCTTT. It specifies CASSQRPGAEAFF.

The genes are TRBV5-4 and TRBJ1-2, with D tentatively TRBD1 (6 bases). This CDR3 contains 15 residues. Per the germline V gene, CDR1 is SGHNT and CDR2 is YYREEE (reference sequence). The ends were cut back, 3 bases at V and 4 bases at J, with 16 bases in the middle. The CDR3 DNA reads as TGTGCCAGCAGCTCCAGGCAGGGGACGACCTATGGCTACACCTTC. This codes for CASSSRQGTTYGYTF. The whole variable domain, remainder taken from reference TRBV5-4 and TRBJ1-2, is ETGVTQSPTHLIKTRGQQVTLRCSSQSGHNTVSWYQQALGQGPQFIFQYYREEENGRGNFPPRFSGLQFPNYSSELNVNALELDDSALYLCASSSRQGTTYGYTFGSGTRLTVV.

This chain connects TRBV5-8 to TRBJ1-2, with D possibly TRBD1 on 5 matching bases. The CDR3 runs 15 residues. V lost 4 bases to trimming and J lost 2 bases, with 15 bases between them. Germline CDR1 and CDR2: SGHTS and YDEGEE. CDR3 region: CASSLAGHQNYGYTF. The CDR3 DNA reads TGTGCCAGCAGCCTAGCGGGGCACCAGAACTATGGCTACACCTTC.

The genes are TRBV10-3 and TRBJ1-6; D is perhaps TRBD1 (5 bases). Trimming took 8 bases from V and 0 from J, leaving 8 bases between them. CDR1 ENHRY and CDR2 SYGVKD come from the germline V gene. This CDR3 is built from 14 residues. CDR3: CAIWGGSYNSPLHF. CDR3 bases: TGTGCCATCTGGGGGGGCTCCTATAATTCACCCCTCCACTTT.

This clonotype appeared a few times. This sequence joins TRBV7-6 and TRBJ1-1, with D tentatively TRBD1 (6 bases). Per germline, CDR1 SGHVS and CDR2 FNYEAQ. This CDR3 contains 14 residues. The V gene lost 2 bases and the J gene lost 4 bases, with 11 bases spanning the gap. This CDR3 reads CASSLYEGGTEAFF. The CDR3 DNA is TGTGCCAGCAGCTTATACGAGGGGGGCACTGAAGCTTTCTTT.

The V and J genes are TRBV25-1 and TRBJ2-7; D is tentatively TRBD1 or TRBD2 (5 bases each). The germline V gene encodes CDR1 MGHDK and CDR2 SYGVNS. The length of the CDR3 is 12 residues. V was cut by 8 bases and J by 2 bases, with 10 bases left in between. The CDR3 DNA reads TGTGCCAGCGGGGGACCAACCTACGAGCAGTACTTC. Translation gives CASGGPTYEQYF.

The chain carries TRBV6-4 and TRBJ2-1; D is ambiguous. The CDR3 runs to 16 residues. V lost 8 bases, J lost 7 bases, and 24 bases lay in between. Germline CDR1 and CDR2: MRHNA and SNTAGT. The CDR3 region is CASSEGDTVSLNEQFF. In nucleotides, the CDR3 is TGTGCCAGCTCTGAAGGAGACACCGTTTCCCTAAATGAGCAGTTCTTC.

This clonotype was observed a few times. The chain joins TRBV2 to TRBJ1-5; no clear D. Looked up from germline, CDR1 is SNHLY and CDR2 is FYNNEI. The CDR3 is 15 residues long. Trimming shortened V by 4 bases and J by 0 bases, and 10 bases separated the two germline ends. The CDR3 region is CASSASRRSNQPQHF. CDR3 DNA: TGTGCCAGCAGTGCCAGTCGACGTAGCAATCAGCCCCAGCATTTT.

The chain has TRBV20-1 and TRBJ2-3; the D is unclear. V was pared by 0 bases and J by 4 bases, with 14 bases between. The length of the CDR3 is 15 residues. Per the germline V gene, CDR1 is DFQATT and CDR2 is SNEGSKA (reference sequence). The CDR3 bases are TGCAGTGCTAGAGATGGTAGGAGTGGTGCAGATACGCAGTATTTT. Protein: CSARDGRSGADTQYF.

The CDR3 sequence: CATSDTGTGVAQPQHF. The DNA for the CDR3 is TGTGCCACCAGTGACACCGGGACAGGAGTTGCTCAGCCCCAGCATTTT. The chain links TRBV24-1 to TRBJ1-5, with TRBD1 identical over 8 bases. Germline V gene lookup returns CDR1 KGHDR and CDR2 SFDVKD. Germline trimming cut 4 bases from V and 6 bases from J; bases unmatched to any gene: 10. The CDR3 length is 16 residues.

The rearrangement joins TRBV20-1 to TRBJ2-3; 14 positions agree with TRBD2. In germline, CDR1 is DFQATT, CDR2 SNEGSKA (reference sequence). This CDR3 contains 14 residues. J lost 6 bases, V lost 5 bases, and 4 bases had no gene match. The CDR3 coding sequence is TGCAGTGCTTGGACTAGCGGGAGGCCGGATACGCAGTATTTT. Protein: CSAWTSGRPDTQYF.

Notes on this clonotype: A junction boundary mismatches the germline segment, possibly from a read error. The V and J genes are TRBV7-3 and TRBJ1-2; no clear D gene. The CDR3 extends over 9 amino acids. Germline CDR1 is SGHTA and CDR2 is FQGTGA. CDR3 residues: CATNVRRPF. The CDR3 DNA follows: TGTGCCACCAATGTGCGGCGCCCCTTC.